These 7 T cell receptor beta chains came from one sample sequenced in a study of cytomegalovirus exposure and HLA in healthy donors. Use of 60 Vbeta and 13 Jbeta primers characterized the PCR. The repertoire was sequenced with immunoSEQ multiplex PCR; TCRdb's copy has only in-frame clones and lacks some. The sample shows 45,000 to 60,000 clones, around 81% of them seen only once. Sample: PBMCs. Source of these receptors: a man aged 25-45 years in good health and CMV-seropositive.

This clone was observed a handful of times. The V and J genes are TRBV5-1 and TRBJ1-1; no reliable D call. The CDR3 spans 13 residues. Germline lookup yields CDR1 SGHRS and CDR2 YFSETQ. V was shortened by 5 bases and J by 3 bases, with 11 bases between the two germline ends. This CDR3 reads CASSPEWDTEAFF. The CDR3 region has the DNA TGCGCCAGCAGTCCGGAGTGGGACACTGAAGCTTTCTTT.

In nucleotides, the CDR3 is TGTGCCAGCAGCTTAGCGCTCGGACAGGGCCCCACTAATGAAAAACTGTTTTTT. As protein: CASSLALGQGPTNEKLFF. This sequence joins TRBV7-6 and TRBJ1-4, with 8 bases lining up with TRBD1. J gave up 2 bases and V 0 bases, and 8 bases lay outside the gene matches. CDR1 is SGHVS and CDR2 is FNYEAQ in the germline V gene. The CDR3 covers 18 residues.

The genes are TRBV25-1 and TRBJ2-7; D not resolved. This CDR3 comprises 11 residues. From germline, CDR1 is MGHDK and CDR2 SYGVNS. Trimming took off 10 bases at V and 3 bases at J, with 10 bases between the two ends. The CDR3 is CATTHLYEQYF. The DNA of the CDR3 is TGTGCCACAACACACCTCTACGAGCAGTACTTC.

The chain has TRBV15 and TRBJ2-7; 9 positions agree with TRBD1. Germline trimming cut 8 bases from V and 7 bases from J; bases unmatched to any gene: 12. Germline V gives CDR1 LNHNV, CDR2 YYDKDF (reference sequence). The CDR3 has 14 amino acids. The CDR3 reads CATRRDRVSWEQYF. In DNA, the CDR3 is TGTGCCACCCGTCGGGACAGGGTATCCTGGGAGCAGTACTTC.

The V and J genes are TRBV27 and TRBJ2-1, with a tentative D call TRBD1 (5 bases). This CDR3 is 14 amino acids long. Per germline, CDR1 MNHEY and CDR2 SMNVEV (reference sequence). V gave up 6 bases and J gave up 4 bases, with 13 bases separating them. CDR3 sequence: CASREHGAYNEQFF. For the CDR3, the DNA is TGTGCCAGCAGGGAACATGGGGCTTACAATGAGCAGTTCTTC.

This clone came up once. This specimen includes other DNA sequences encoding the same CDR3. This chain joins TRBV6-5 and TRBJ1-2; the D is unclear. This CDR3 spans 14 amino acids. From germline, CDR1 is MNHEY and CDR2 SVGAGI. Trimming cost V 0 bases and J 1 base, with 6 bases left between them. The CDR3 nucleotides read TGTGCCAGCAGTTACTCAAAGCTTAACTATGGCTACACCTTC. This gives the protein CASSYSKLNYGYTF.

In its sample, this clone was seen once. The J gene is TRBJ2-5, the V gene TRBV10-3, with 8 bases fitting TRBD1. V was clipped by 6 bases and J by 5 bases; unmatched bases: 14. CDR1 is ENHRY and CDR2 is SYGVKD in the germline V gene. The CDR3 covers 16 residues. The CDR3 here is CAIRPDRAVDFETQYF. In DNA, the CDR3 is TGTGCCATCAGGCCGGACAGGGCGGTTGATTTTGAGACCCAGTACTTC.